The subject of this entry is one T cell receptor (beta chain). CDR1 KGHDR and CDR2 SFDVKD come from the germline V gene. The ends lost 3 bases at V and 3 bases at J; junction bases unmatched: 8. This CDR3 is built from 16 residues. In the source study's methods: For nucleated cells, counts were estimated from reference gene primer amplification. Data came from immunoSEQ multiplex PCR; TCRdb stores just in-frame clones and leaves some out. The V and J calls and clone size are taken from that table; D and trimming were inferred from the DNA. The table includes about 170,000 clones, about 87% detected once. This sample is part of a study of blood T cell repertoires in COVID-19. Overall study context: The analysed material was cDNA or gDNA that came from T cells, B-cell-depleted T cells, or PBMCs.

Sequences were obtained from peripheral blood. The gene calls are TRBV24-1 and TRBJ2-3; 7 bases are shared with TRBD1. The receptor was derived from a man between 18 and 35 years old with active or convalescent COVID-19. The chain's CDR3 is CATSDTRGFGTDTQYF. The DNA of the CDR3 is TGTGCCACCAGTGATACCAGGGGGTTTGGGACAGATACGCAGTATTTT.